The clone carrying this T cell receptor (beta chain) appeared a single time. Its specificity is unknown. The data originate from a study of vaccination effects on CD4 cells after COVID-19. As for the study in general: After expansion with viral peptide pools in the ViraFEST assay, antigen-specific CD4+ T cells were sequenced. It was two doses of either the BNT162b2 or mRNA-1273 vaccine that participants received. Findings and caveats of the study: Small numbers of convalescent patients limited the study. It also lacked early post-infection timepoints.

After more than 8 days in culture, the CD4+ T cells were isolated. Vaccinated participants had no history of SARS-CoV-2 infection and tested negative for nucleocapsid antibodies. This CDR3 is 16 amino acids long. J lost 4 bases, V lost 5 bases, and 11 bases had no gene match. From germline, CDR1 is MNHEY and CDR2 SVGEGT. Method: immunoSEQ multiplex PCR; TCRdb's copy keeps in-frame clones and lacks some. The data hold around 26,000 clones, with roughly 73% observed a single time. The sequenced sample was CD4+ T cells from PBMCs cultured without peptide, obtained before COVID-19 vaccination. The chain carries TRBV6-2 or TRBV6-3 and TRBJ1-3; 7 nucleotides agree with TRBD1. The receptor's source is a human donor who received a COVID-19 vaccine. CDR3: CASSPKGGEKGNTIYF. CDR3 DNA sequence: TGTGCCAGCAGTCCCAAAGGGGGCGAAAAAGGAAACACCATATATTTT.